This TCR beta chain is drawn from a study of Graves' ophthalmopathy and Graves' hyperthyroidism. The study, taken as a whole, reports: Using 13 signatures, a model distinguished ophthalmopathy from stable hyperthyroidism, reaching around 88% sensitivity and over 65% specificity. The model's ophthalmopathy progression predictions had less than 71% sensitivity and over 72% specificity.

This clonotype was counted many times. Its specificity is not known. The authors defined stable hyperthyroidism as no ophthalmopathy within 18 months of follow-up. This CDR3 region has 14 residues. The trim removed 6 bases at V and 6 bases at J, leaving 4 bases unmatched. From RNA, the CDR3 regions of TCR beta chains were amplified and sequenced. The authors performed first-round RT-PCR with HTBI primers and then a second-round multiplex PCR. One entry per CDR3 protein, called by TCRdb with MiXCR from the multiplex PCR reads. The sample consists of more than 300,000 distinct CDR3 sequences, 15% of them appearing once.

The chain links TRBV12-3 or TRBV12-4 to TRBJ2-4; TRBD1 matches at 11 bases. The TCR originated in a woman under 30 with stable Graves' hyperthyroidism. Source material: peripheral blood. The chain's CDR3 is CASRGTGGGNIQYF. The CDR3 nucleotides are TGTGCCAGCAGGGGGACAGGGGGAGGAAACATTCAGTACTTC.